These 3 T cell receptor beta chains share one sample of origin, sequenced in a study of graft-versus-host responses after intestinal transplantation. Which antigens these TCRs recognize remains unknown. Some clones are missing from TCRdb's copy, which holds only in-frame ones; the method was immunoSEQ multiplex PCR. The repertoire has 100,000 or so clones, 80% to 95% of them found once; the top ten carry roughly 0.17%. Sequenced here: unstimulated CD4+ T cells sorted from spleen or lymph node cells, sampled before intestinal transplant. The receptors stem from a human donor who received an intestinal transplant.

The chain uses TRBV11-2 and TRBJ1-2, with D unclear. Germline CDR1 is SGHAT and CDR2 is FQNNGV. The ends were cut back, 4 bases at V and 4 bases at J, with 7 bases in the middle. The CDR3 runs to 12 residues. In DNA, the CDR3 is TGTGCCAGCAGCTACGGTTCCTATGGCTACACCTTC. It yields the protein CASSYGSYGYTF. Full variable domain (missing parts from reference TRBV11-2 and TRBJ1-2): EAGVAQSPRYKIIEKRQSVAFWCNPISGHATLYWYQQILGQGPKLLIQFQNNGVVDDSQLPKDRFSAERLKGVDSTLKIQPAKLEDSAVYLCASSYGSYGYTFGSGTRLTVV.

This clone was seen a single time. CDR3 DNA: TGCAGTGCCGGGGACAGGGGACGGGATTTCTTT. This translates into CSAGDRGRDFF. The chain carries TRBV20-1 and TRBJ1-1, with 10 bases matching TRBD1. CDR1 and CDR2 (germline): DFQATT, SNEGSKA (reference sequence). The CDR3 loop spans 11 amino acids. J lost 13 bases, V lost 6 bases, and 8 bases had no gene match.

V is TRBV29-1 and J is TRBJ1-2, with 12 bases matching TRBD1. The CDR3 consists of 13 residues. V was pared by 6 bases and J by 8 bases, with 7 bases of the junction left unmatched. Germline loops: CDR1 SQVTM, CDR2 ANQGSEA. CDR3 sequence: CSVGTGGVNGYTF. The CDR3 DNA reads TGCAGCGTCGGGACAGGGGGCGTTAACGGCTACACCTTC.